Listed here are 23 T cell receptor beta chains from one sample, sequenced in a study of CD8+CD57+ T cells in acquired aplastic anemia. Investigators profiled TCR beta VDJ and CDR3 from genomic DNA template. TCRdb reprocessed the reads via MiXCR and lists one record per CDR3 protein. The table records about 200,000 distinct CDR3 sequences, around 49% of them present only once. Patients picked for sequencing had shown CD8+CD57+ cell expansion detected by flow cytometry. The sequenced sample consisted of sorted CD4+, CD8+, or CD8+CD57+ T cells (not recorded which) from PBMCs. The receptors here all came from a human donor with aplastic anemia.

Comment on this clonotype: Relative to the germline gene, one junction end is altered; a read error may explain this. The chain combines TRBV12-3 or TRBV12-4 with TRBJ2-3; D is perhaps TRBD1 or TRBD2 (5 bases each). CDR3 length: 17 residues. The CDR3 reads CAGSLESYGTSSDTQYF. CDR3 DNA: TGTGCCGGCAGTTTAGAATCATATGGGACGTCGTCAGATACGCAGTATTTT.

V is TRBV15 and J is TRBJ2-5, with 15 bases that match TRBD2. CDR3 size: 17 residues. The J segment lost 5 bases and the V segment lost 3 bases, leaving 7 bases of the junction unmatched. The germline CDR1 and CDR2 sequences are LNHNV and YYDKDF (reference sequence). The DNA of the CDR3 is TGTGCCACCAGCAGCCGGACTAGCGGGGGGGCCTTTGAGACCCAGTACTTC. It yields the protein CATSSRTSGGAFETQYF.

The rearrangement joins TRBV29-1 to TRBJ2-5; the match to TRBD2 covers 11 bases. J lost 5 bases, V lost 3 bases, and 8 bases had no gene match. Germline V lookup: CDR1 SQVTM, CDR2 ANQGSEA. The CDR3 totals 15 residues. CDR3 nucleotides: TGCAGCGTTGATTGGCTAGCGGGGGGTTGGGAGACCCAGTACTTC. Amino acid sequence: CSVDWLAGGWETQYF.

This clonotype was detected only once. The chain has TRBV7-2 and TRBJ1-1, with D possibly being TRBD1 (6 bases). Trimming cost V 5 bases and J 3 bases, with 16 bases left between them. Germline-derived CDR1 and CDR2 are SGHTA and FQGNSA. The CDR3 sequence is 15 residues long. The CDR3 DNA sequence: TGTGCCAGCAGCACCGGCGGGGGGCGAGACACTGAAGCTTTCTTT. Translated, it gives CASSTGGGRDTEAFF.

This clonotype was seen many times. V gene TRBV2 combines with J gene TRBJ1-4; TRBD1 matches 8 bases. J gave up 6 bases and V 4 bases, and 10 bases lay outside the gene matches. The CDR3 loop spans 16 amino acids. Germline CDR1 and CDR2: SNHLY and FYNNEI. CDR3 DNA sequence: TGTGCCAGCAGTGGGGAACCCGGGACAGGAGATGAAAAACTGTTTTTT. This translates into CASSGEPGTGDEKLFF.

This clonotype was counted many times. CDR3 coding DNA: TGCAGTGCTAGACGAGACAGTGTGAACACTGAAGCTTTCTTT. Translated, it gives CSARRDSVNTEAFF. V and J are TRBV20-1 and TRBJ1-1; maybe TRBD1 (5 bases). The CDR3 is 14 amino acids. Trimming stripped 2 bases from V and 0 bases from J, with 10 bases between. Germline V gene data show CDR1 as DFQATT and CDR2 as SNEGSKA (reference sequence).

To note about this clonotype: The conserved closing phenylalanine or tryptophan is absent in this CDR3, likely reflecting a read error. The rearrangement joins TRBV20-1 to TRBJ2-2, with D maybe TRBD1 (5 bases). The V end was cut by 3 bases, the J end by 8 bases, with 7 bases between. The CDR3 is 11 residues long. The germline V gene encodes CDR1 DFQATT and CDR2 SNEGSKA (reference sequence). The DNA of the CDR3 is TGCAGTGCTAGGCGGACAGGGGAGCTGTTTCTT. Its translation: CSARRTGELFL.

This clonotype was seen more than once but under ten times. The V call is TRBV19, the J call TRBJ1-6; D is unclear. The V gene lost 3 bases and the J gene lost 6 bases, with 12 bases spanning the gap. This CDR3 contains 15 residues. Germline V lookup: CDR1 LNHDA, CDR2 SQIVND (reference sequence). The CDR3, as DNA: TGTGCCAGTAGTATTTACGGGTTTTCTAATTCACCCCTCCACTTT. It encodes CASSIYGFSNSPLHF.

This clonotype was counted many times. The V and J genes are TRBV20-1 and TRBJ2-2; maybe TRBD1 (6 bases). The CDR3 has 12 residues. Germline V CDR1 and CDR2: DFQATT, SNEGSKA (reference sequence). The CDR3 reads CSGQQVTGELFF. As DNA, the CDR3 is TGCAGCGGACAGCAAGTCACCGGGGAGCTGTTTTTT.

This sequence joins TRBV28 and TRBJ1-1; TRBD1 matches 7 bases. The germline V gene has CDR1 MDHEN and CDR2 SYDVKM. V dropped 1 base and J dropped 6; count of bases not matched to a gene: 8. CDR3 length: 15 residues. The CDR3 nucleotides are TGTGCCAGCAGTTTATTCCCGACAGGGCCCGCTGAAGCTTTCTTT. As protein: CASSLFPTGPAEAFF.

This clonotype has only one observation. V is TRBV19 and J is TRBJ2-5, with D possibly being TRBD1 (6 bases). Germline CDR1 LNHDA, CDR2 SQIVND (reference sequence). Trimming removed 5 bases from V and 0 bases from J, with 16 bases in between. CDR3 length equals 16 residues. DNA for the CDR3: TGTGCCAGTAGTCCAAGGACAGTGATGTACCAAGAGACCCAGTACTTC. Translation gives CASSPRTVMYQETQYF.

This clonotype was recorded many times. This sequence joins TRBV4-1 and TRBJ1-1; no definite D call. CDR3 size: 8 residues. Trimming pared 1 base from V and 12 bases from J, leaving 0 bases between. Germline CDR1 reads MGHRA; CDR2 reads YSYEKL. This CDR3 reads CASSQAFF. CDR3 sequence (DNA): TGCGCCAGCAGCCAAGCTTTCTTT.

This clonotype was picked up a small number of times. This chain uses TRBV15 with TRBJ1-2; D unclear. Between the trimmed V and J ends, which lost 3 bases and 8 bases, there was a span of 7 bases. This CDR3 spans 11 amino acids. CDR1 and CDR2 (germline): LNHNV, YYDKDF (reference sequence). The CDR3 DNA follows: TGTGCCACCAGCAGTACTTGGGGCTACACCTTC. It specifies CATSSTWGYTF.

This clonotype was recorded a few times. A much larger clonotype is one base distant, so this may be a read error. This chain joins TRBV19 and TRBJ1-5; D is perhaps TRBD1 (5 bases). Germline V gene lookup returns CDR1 LNHDA and CDR2 SQIVND (reference sequence). CDR3 length: 13 residues. The CDR3 region is CTSSIKGAPPQHF. In nucleotides, the CDR3 is TGTACCAGTAGTATCAAAGGGGCCCCGCCCCAGCATTTT.

The chain has TRBV20-1 and TRBJ1-6; D might be TRBD1 (5 bases). Germline V gene data show CDR1 as DFQATT and CDR2 as SNEGSKA (reference sequence). The CDR3 contains 14 residues. Trimming pared 6 bases from V and 6 bases from J, leaving 15 bases between. The CDR3 bases are TGCAGTGCCCGACGGACGGGGGGTAATTCACCCCTCCACTTT. Its protein is CSARRTGGNSPLHF.

The V gene is TRBV9, the J gene TRBJ2-5, with D possibly TRBD2 on 6 matching bases. From germline, CDR1 is SGDLS and CDR2 YYNGEE. V lost 3 bases and J 0 bases, leaving 6 bases between the germline ends. CDR3 size: 13 residues. The CDR3 DNA follows: TGTGCCAGCAGCGGCGGGAACCAAGAGACCCAGTACTTC. This codes for CASSGGNQETQYF. Looking up the rest from reference TRBV9 and TRBJ2-5 gives the full variable domain: DSGVTQTPKHLITATGQRVTLRCSPRSGDLSVYWYQQSLDQGLQFLIQYYNGEERAKGNILERFSAQQFPDLHSELNLSSLELGDSALYFCASSGGNQETQYFGPGTRLLVL.

At least ten counts were recorded for this clonotype. The J gene is TRBJ2-2, the V gene TRBV12-3 or TRBV12-4; TRBD1 aligns across 9 bases. This CDR3 comprises 14 residues. After removal of 5 bases from V and 5 bases from J, the junction contained 3 bases not matched to a gene. The CDR3 DNA reads TGTGCCAGCAGTCCCGGGACAGGGACCGGGGAGCTGTTTTTT. It yields the protein CASSPGTGTGELFF.

The CDR3 DNA is TGCGCCAGCAGTGAGTCTACGGGGGGGATCATAGAGACCCAGTACTTC. This sequence encodes CASSESTGGIIETQYF. The chain is built from TRBV10-1 and TRBJ2-5; TRBD2 matches 8 bases. Germline V gives CDR1 WNHNN, CDR2 SYGVQD (reference sequence). The CDR3 is made up of 16 amino acids. V was pared by 0 bases and J by 4 bases, with 7 bases of the junction left unmatched.

This clonotype was counted at least ten times. This chain uses TRBV6-5 with TRBJ2-7, with D hard to call. Between the trimmed V and J ends, which lost 0 bases and 5 bases, there was a span of 11 bases. The CDR3 spans 14 residues. Per the germline V gene, CDR1 is MNHEY and CDR2 is SVGAGI. CDR3 in DNA: TGTGCCAGCAGTTACTCGACCGCTTCCCACGAGCAGTACTTC. Encoded protein: CASSYSTASHEQYF.

Ten or more counts support this clonotype. The V gene is TRBV15, the J gene TRBJ2-1; 7 bases map to TRBD2. The CDR3 runs 12 residues. J gave up 8 bases and V 6 bases, and 4 bases lay outside the gene matches. The germline V gene encodes CDR1 LNHNV and CDR2 YYDKDF (reference sequence). The CDR3 nucleotides are TGTGCCACCAGGGGAGGGTCCCATGAGCAGTTCTTC. Translated, it gives CATRGGSHEQFF.

In this sample, this clonotype turned up once. The V gene is TRBV14, the J gene TRBJ2-5, with a tentative D call TRBD2 (5 bases). The CDR3 is 13 residues long. The ends were cut back, 4 bases at V and 7 bases at J, with 13 bases in the middle. The germline V gene has CDR1 SGHDN and CDR2 FVKESK. The chain's CDR3 is CASSPRTAGTQYF. In nucleotides, the CDR3 is TGTGCCAGCAGCCCCCGGACGGCGGGGACCCAGTACTTC.

This clonotype has a count of ten or more. The genes are TRBV7-2 and TRBJ2-1, with 8 bases fitting TRBD1. This CDR3 is built from 15 residues. The trim removed 4 bases at V and 4 bases at J, leaving 6 bases unmatched. Germline CDR1 is SGHTA and CDR2 is FQGNSA. This CDR3 reads CASSSQGAQYNEQFF. CDR3 coding DNA: TGTGCCAGCAGCTCCCAGGGGGCCCAATACAATGAGCAGTTCTTC.

This sequence joins TRBV5-1 and TRBJ1-6, with 8 bases identical to TRBD1. The CDR3 is made up of 14 amino acids. Germline V lookup: CDR1 SGHRS, CDR2 YFSETQ. J was trimmed by 9 bases and V by 5 bases; bases with no gene match: 7. In DNA form, the CDR3 reads TGCGCCAGCAGGACGGACAGGGACGGTTCACCCCTCCACTTT. This sequence encodes CASRTDRDGSPLHF.